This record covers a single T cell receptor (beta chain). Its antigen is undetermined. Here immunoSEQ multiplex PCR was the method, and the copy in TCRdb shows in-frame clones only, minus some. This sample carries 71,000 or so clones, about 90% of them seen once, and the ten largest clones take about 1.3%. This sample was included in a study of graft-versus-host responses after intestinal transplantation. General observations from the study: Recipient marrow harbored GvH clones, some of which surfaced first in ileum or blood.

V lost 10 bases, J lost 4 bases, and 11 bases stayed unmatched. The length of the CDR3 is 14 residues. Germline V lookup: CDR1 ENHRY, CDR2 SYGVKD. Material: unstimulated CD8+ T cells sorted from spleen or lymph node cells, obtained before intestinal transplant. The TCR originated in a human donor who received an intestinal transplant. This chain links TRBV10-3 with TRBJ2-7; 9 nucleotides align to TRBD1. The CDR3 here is CATRDRGIRYEQYF. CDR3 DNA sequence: TGTGCCACCCGTGACAGGGGGATAAGGTACGAGCAGTACTTC.